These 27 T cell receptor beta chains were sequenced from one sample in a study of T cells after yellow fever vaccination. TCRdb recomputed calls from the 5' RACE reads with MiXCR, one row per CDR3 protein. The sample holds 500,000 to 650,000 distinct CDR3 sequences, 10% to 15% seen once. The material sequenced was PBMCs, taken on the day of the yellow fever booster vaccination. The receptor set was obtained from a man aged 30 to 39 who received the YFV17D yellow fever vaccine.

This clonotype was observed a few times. The CDR3 reads CASSVGRARANYGYTF. For the CDR3, the DNA is TGTGCCAGCAGTGTTGGCAGGGCTAGAGCTAACTATGGCTACACCTTC. The J gene is TRBJ1-2, the V gene TRBV2; maybe TRBD1 (5 bases). The CDR3 length is 16 residues. Looked up from germline, CDR1 is SNHLY and CDR2 is FYNNEI. Trimming took off 4 bases at V and 0 bases at J, with 15 bases between the two ends.

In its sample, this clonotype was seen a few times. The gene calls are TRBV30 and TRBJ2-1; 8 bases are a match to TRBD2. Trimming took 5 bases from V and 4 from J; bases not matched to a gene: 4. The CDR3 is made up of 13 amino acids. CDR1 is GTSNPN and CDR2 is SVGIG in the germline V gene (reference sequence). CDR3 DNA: TGTGCCTGGGAGGCTAGCGGGTACAATGAGCAGTTCTTC. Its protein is CAWEASGYNEQFF.

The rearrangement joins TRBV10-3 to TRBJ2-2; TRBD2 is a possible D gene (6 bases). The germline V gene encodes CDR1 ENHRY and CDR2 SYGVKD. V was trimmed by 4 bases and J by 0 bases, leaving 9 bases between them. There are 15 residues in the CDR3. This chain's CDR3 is CAISAGDPNTGELFF. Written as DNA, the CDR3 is TGTGCCATCAGTGCGGGAGATCCGAACACCGGGGAGCTGTTTTTT.

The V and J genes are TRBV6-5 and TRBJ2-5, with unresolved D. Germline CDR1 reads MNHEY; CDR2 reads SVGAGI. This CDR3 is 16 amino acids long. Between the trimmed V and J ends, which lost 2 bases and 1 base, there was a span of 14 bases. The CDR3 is CASSYGRHKFQETQYF. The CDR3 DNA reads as TGTGCCAGCAGTTACGGGCGGCACAAATTCCAAGAGACCCAGTACTTC.

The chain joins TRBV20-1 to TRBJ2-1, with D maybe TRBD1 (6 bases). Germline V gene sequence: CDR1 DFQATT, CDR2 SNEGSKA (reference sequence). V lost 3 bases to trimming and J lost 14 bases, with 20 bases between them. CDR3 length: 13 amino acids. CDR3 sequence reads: CSASDPVQGSKFF. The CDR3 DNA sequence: TGCAGTGCTAGCGATCCGGTACAGGGTAGTAAGTTCTTC.

The CDR3 DNA is TGTGCCAGCGGGGACCATGGGAATCAGCCCCAGCATTTT. Encoded protein: CASGDHGNQPQHF. This chain connects TRBV5-5 to TRBJ1-5; possibly TRBD1 for D (5 bases). Per the germline V gene, CDR1 is SGHKS and CDR2 is YYEKEE (reference sequence). The CDR3 loop spans 13 amino acids. V was trimmed by 7 bases and J by 4 bases, leaving 12 bases between them.

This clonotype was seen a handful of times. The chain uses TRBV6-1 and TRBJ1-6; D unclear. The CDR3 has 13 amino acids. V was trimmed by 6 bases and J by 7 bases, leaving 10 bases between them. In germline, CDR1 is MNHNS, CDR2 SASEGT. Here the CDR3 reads CASSGLRNSPLHF. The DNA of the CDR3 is TGTGCCAGCAGCGGGTTGAGGAATTCACCCCTCCACTTT.

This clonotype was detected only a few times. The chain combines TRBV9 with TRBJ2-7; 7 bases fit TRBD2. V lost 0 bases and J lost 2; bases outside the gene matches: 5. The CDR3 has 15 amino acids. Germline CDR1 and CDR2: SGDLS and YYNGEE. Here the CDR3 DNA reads TGTGCCAGCAGCGTAGGCGCGGGAGTTGCCTACGAGCAGTACTTC. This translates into CASSVGAGVAYEQYF.

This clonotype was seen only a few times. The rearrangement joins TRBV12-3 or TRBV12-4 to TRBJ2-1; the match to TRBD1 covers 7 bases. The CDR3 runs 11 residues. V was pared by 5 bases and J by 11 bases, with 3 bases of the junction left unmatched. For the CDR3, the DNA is TGTGCCAGCAGTCTAGGGGGCCAGCAGTTCTTC. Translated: CASSLGGQQFF.

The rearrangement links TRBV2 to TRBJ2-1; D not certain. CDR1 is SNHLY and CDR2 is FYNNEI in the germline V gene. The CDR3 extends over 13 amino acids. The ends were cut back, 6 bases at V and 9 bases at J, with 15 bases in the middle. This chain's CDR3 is CASSAGPLSEQFF. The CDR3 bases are TGTGCCAGCAGCGCCGGACCACTCAGTGAGCAGTTCTTC.

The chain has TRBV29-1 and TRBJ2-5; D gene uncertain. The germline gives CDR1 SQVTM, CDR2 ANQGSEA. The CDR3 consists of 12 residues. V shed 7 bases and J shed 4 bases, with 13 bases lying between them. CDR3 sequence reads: CSAGEWGETQYF. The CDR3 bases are TGCAGCGCTGGGGAATGGGGAGAGACCCAGTACTTC.

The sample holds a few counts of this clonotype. CDR3: CASSPRGVTDTQYF. The CDR3 DNA is TGTGCCAGCAGCCCCCGAGGGGTCACAGATACGCAGTATTTT. The rearrangement joins TRBV3-1 to TRBJ2-3; D assignment may be TRBD1 or TRBD2 (5 bases each). This CDR3 comprises 14 residues. Per germline, CDR1 LGHDT and CDR2 YNNKEL (reference sequence). Trimming stripped 4 bases from V and 2 bases from J, with 10 bases between.

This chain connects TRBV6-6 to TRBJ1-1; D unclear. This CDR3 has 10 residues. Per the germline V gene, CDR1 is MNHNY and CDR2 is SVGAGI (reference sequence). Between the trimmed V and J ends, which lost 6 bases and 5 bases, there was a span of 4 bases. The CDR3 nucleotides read TGTGCCAGCAGGCGGACTGAAGCTTTCTTT. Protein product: CASRRTEAFF.

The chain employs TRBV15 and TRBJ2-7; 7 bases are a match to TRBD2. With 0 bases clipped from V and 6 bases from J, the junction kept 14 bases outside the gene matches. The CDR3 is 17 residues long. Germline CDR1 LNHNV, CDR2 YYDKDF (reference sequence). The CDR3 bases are TGTGCCACCAGCAGAGACCGGAGGGTGGGCGGGAGTCGCGAGCAGTACTTC. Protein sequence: CATSRDRRVGGSREQYF. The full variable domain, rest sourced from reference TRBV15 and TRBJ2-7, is DAMVIQNPRYQVTQFGKPVTLSCSQTLNHNVMYWYQQKSSQAPKLLFHYYDKDFNNEADTPDNFQSRRPNTSFCFLDIRSPGLGDTAMYLCATSRDRRVGGSREQYFGPGTRLTVT.

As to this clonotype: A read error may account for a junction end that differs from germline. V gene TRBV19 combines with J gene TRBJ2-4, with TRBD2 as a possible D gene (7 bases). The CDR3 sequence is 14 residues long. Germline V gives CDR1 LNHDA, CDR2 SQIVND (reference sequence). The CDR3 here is CASKAGGHKNFQYF. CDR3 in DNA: TGTGCCAGTAAGGCCGGGGGGCACAAAAACTTTCAGTACTTC. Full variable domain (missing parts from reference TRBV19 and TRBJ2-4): DGGITQSPKYLFRKEGQNVTLSCEQNLNHDAMYWYRQDPGQGLRLIYYSQIVNDFQKGDIAEGYSVSREKKESFPLTVTSAQKNPTAFYLCASKAGGHKNFQYFGAGTRLSVL.

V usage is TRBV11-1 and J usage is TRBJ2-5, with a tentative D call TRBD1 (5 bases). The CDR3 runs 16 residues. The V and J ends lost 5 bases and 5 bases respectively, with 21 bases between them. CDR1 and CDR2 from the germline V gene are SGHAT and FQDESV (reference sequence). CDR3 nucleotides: TGTGCCAGCAGCGACCCCCTGATGGGGCGCTGGGAGACCCAGTACTTC. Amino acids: CASSDPLMGRWETQYF.

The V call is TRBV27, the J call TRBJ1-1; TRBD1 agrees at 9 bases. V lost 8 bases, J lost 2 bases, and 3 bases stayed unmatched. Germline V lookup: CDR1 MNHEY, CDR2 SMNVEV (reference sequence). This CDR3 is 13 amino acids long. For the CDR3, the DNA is TGTGCCAGCGGACAGGGGATCAACACTGAAGCTTTCTTT. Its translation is CASGQGINTEAFF.

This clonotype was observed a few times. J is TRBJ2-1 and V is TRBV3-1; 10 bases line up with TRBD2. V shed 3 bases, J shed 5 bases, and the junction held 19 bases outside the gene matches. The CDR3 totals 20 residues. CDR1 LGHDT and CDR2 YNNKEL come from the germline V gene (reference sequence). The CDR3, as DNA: TGTGCCAGCAGCCAGATGGGACTAGCGACAATGGGTGGATTAAACAATGAGCAGTTCTTC. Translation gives CASSQMGLATMGGLNNEQFF.

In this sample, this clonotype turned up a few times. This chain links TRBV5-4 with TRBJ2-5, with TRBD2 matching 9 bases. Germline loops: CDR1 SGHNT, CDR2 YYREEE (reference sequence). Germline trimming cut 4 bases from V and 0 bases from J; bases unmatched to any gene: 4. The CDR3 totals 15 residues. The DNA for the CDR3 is TGTGCCAGCAGCCGGACTAGCGCCTACCAAGAGACCCAGTACTTC. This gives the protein CASSRTSAYQETQYF.

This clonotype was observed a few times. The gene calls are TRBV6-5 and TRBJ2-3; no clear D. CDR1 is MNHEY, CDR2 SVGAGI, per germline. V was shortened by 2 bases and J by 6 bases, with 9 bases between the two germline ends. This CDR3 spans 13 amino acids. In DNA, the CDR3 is TGTGCCAGCAGTTACCACGAAGCGGATACGCAGTATTTT. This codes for CASSYHEADTQYF.

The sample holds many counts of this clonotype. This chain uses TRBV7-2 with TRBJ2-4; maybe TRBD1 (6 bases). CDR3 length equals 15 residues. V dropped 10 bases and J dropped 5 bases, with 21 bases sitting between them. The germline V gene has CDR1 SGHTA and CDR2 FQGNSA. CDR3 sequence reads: CATLRGGSDQNIQYF. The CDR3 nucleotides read TGTGCCACTCTCCGAGGGGGAAGCGACCAAAACATTCAGTACTTC. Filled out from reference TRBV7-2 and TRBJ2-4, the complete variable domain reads GAGVSQSPSNKVTEKGKDVELRCDPISGHTALYWYRQSLGQGLEFLIYFQGNSAPDKSGLPSDRFSAERTGGSVSTLTIQRTQQEDSAVYLCATLRGGSDQNIQYFGAGTRLSVL.

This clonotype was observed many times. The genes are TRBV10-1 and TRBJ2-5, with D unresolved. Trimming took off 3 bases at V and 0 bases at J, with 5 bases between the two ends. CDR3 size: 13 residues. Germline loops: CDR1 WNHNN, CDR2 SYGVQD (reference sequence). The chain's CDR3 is CASSESYQETQYF. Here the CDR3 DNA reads TGCGCCAGCAGTGAATCCTACCAAGAGACCCAGTACTTC.

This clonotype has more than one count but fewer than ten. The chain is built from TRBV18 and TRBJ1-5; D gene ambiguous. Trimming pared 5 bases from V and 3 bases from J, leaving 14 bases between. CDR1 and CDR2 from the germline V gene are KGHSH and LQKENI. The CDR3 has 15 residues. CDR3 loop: CASSANRGINQPQHF. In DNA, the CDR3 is TGTGCCAGCTCAGCAAATCGGGGAATCAATCAGCCCCAGCATTTT.

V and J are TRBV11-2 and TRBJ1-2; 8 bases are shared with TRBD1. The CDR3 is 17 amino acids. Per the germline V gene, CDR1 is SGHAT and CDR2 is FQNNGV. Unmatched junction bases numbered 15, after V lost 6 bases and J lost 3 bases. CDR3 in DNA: TGTGCCAGCAGGGACCCCCGACAGGGGATTATGGACTATGGCTACACCTTC. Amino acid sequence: CASRDPRQGIMDYGYTF.

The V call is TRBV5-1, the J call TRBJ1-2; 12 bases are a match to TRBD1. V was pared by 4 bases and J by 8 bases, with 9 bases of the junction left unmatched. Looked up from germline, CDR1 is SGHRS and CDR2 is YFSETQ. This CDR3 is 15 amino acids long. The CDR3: CASSAAGTGGEGYTF. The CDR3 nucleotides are TGCGCCAGCAGCGCCGCAGGGACAGGGGGCGAGGGCTACACCTTC.

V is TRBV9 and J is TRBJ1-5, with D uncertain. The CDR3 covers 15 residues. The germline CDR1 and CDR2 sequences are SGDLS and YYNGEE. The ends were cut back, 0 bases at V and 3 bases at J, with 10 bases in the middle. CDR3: CASSVDQNFNQPQHF. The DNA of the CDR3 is TGTGCCAGCAGCGTAGACCAGAACTTCAATCAGCCCCAGCATTTT.

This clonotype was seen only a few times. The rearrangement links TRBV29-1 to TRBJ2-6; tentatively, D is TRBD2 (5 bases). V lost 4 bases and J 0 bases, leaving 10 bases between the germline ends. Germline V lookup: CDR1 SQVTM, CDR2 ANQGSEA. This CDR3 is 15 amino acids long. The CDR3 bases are TGCAGCGTTGTCCTCGGGGACTCTGGGGCCAACGTCCTGACTTTC. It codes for CSVVLGDSGANVLTF.